The 21 T cell receptor beta chains below come from one sample, sequenced in a study of blood T cell repertoires in COVID-19. Sequenced by immunoSEQ multiplex PCR; TCRdb stores in-frame clones only, minus some. The sample yields 55,000 to 65,000 clones, roughly 85% seen once. Sequences were obtained from peripheral blood. The receptors come from a man in his fifties or sixties with acute or convalescent COVID-19.

This chain uses TRBV28 with TRBJ1-5; 7 bases map to TRBD1. The germline gives CDR1 MDHEN, CDR2 SYDVKM. This CDR3 comprises 16 residues. The V segment lost 6 bases and the J segment 1 base; nucleotides outside the gene matches: 9. CDR3 bases: TGTGCCAGCAGGCCCATACAGGGGCAAAGCAATCAGCCCCAGCATTTT. This gives the protein CASRPIQGQSNQPQHF.

The CDR3 coding sequence is TGCGCCAGCAGCCTAGGGGGCGGCGATGAAAAACTGTTTTTT. Protein sequence: CASSLGGGDEKLFF. This chain uses TRBV5-1 with TRBJ1-4, with 7 bases identical to TRBD1. Trimming cost V 4 bases and J 6 bases; bases outside gene matches: 6. The CDR3 loop spans 14 amino acids. The germline gives CDR1 SGHRS, CDR2 YFSETQ.

This rearrangement joins TRBV7-9 to TRBJ2-5, with D maybe TRBD1 (6 bases). The CDR3 runs 16 residues. Trimming pared 1 base from V and 2 bases from J, leaving 14 bases between. Germline CDR1 reads SEHNR; CDR2 reads FQNEAQ (reference sequence). CDR3 nucleotide sequence: TGTGCCAGCAGCTTAGGCATCGGACAGCCACAAGAGACCCAGTACTTC. Translation: CASSLGIGQPQETQYF.

V is TRBV24-1 and J is TRBJ1-4, with 10 bases fitting TRBD1. Germline V gives CDR1 KGHDR, CDR2 SFDVKD. The CDR3 consists of 16 residues. V trimming: 4 bases; J trimming: 0 bases; junction bases outside the gene matches: 1. CDR3 DNA sequence: TGTGCCACCAGTGAGGGACAGGGGCCAACTAATGAAAAACTGTTTTTT. Its protein product is CATSEGQGPTNEKLFF.

This clone has only one observation. The chain is built from TRBV12-3 or TRBV12-4 and TRBJ1-1; D uncertain. This CDR3 contains 12 residues. Trimming removed 6 bases at V and 1 base at J, with 6 bases between. The CDR3 is CASSPSNTEAFF. As DNA, the CDR3 is TGTGCCAGCAGCCCCTCGAACACTGAAGCTTTCTTT.

The chain has TRBV15 and TRBJ1-6; D is possibly TRBD1 (5 bases). Germline V gene lookup returns CDR1 LNHNV and CDR2 YYDKDF (reference sequence). V lost 5 bases and J 10 bases, leaving 18 bases between the germline ends. The CDR3 is 15 residues long. In DNA, the CDR3 is TGTGCCACCAGCGGTTCTCAGGGCGTTTGGTCACCCCTCCACTTT. Translating gives CATSGSQGVWSPLHF.

The gene calls are TRBV20-1 and TRBJ2-1; 7 nucleotides align to TRBD2. The CDR3 runs to 14 residues. Germline assignment: CDR1 DFQATT and CDR2 SNEGSKA (reference sequence). With 3 bases clipped from V and 4 bases from J, the junction kept 6 bases outside the gene matches. Here the CDR3 DNA reads TGCAGTGCTAGTGCCCCTAGCGGTTACAATGAGCAGTTCTTC. Translated, it gives CSASAPSGYNEQFF.

This chain joins TRBV4-2 and TRBJ2-7; D may be TRBD2 (6 bases). The CDR3 is 17 amino acids. Trimming removed 0 bases from V and 0 bases from J, with 15 bases in between. The V gene's germline CDR1 is LGHNA and CDR2 YNFKEQ. The CDR3 reads CASSQEAGRISSYEQYF. CDR3 DNA sequence: TGTGCCAGCAGCCAAGAAGCGGGCAGAATTAGCTCCTACGAGCAGTACTTC.

V usage is TRBV30 and J usage is TRBJ2-6, with D perhaps TRBD2 (5 bases). V dropped 4 bases and J dropped 1 base, with 8 bases sitting between them. The CDR3 is 14 residues long. Germline V gene lookup returns CDR1 GTSNPN and CDR2 SVGIG (reference sequence). This chain's CDR3 is CAWKRISGANVLTF. In nucleotides, the CDR3 is TGTGCCTGGAAGCGGATTTCTGGGGCCAACGTCCTGACTTTC.

V is TRBV10-1 and J is TRBJ2-2; D is possibly TRBD1 (5 bases). Trimming pared 5 bases from V and 3 bases from J, leaving 10 bases between. Germline V gene sequence: CDR1 WNHNN, CDR2 SYGVQD (reference sequence). The CDR3 is made up of 14 amino acids. Here the CDR3 DNA reads TGCGCCAGCAGTAGGGGCAGGTACACCGGGGAGCTGTTTTTT. This translates into CASSRGRYTGELFF.

This clone is a singleton in its sample. The chain carries TRBV2 and TRBJ2-7; tentatively, D is TRBD2 (6 bases). The germline CDR1 and CDR2 sequences are SNHLY and FYNNEI. Between the trimmed V and J ends, which lost 3 bases and 12 bases, there was a span of 15 bases. The CDR3 spans 12 residues. The CDR3 sequence: CASSDRSGRPYF. CDR3 sequence (DNA): TGTGCCAGCAGTGATCGTAGCGGTCGTCCGTACTTC.

This clone appeared once. The gene calls are TRBV6-2 or TRBV6-3 and TRBJ2-7; no definite D call. The CDR3 has 12 amino acids. CDR1 MNHEY and CDR2 SVGEGT come from the germline V gene. Trimming removed 5 bases at V and 1 base at J, with 6 bases between. Here the CDR3 DNA reads TGTGCCAGCAGTCCCACTTCCTACGAGCAGTACTTC. Amino acids: CASSPTSYEQYF.

This clone appeared a few times. Written as DNA, the CDR3 is TGTGCCAGCTCACCTCAGGGGTTTTTGGAGACCCAGTACTTC. This sequence encodes CASSPQGFLETQYF. The gene calls are TRBV18 and TRBJ2-5, with D perhaps matching TRBD1 (6 bases). The CDR3 extends over 14 amino acids. In germline, CDR1 is KGHSH, CDR2 LQKENI. The V end was cut by 3 bases, the J end by 5 bases, with 13 bases between.

The chain couples TRBV24-1 to TRBJ1-2; D is ambiguous. Looked up from germline, CDR1 is KGHDR and CDR2 is SFDVKD. The length of the CDR3 is 14 residues. Trimming left V 9 bases short and J 8 bases short, with 21 bases between. The CDR3 is CATSTAGLPRGYTF. The CDR3 region has the DNA TGTGCCACCTCAACGGCGGGCCTCCCAAGAGGCTACACCTTC.

This chain links TRBV27 with TRBJ2-7; 11 nucleotides match TRBD2. The CDR3 length is 15 residues. V dropped 8 bases and J dropped 6; count of bases not matched to a gene: 12. CDR1 MNHEY and CDR2 SMNVEV come from the germline V gene (reference sequence). CDR3: CASRRPTSGSSEQYF. CDR3 in DNA: TGTGCCAGCCGAAGGCCCACTAGCGGGAGCAGCGAGCAGTACTTC.

The rearrangement links TRBV2 to TRBJ2-2; 8 positions agree with TRBD1. This CDR3 comprises 15 residues. Germline V lookup: CDR1 SNHLY, CDR2 FYNNEI. With 6 bases clipped from V and 3 bases from J, the junction kept 6 bases outside the gene matches. The CDR3 DNA is TGTGCCAGCAGCGAGGACAGGGTTGACACCGGGGAGCTGTTTTTT. It translates to CASSEDRVDTGELFF. The full variable domain, with the rest looked up from reference TRBV2 and TRBJ2-2, is EPEVTQTPSHQVTQMGQEVILRCVPISNHLYFYWYRQILGQKVEFLVSFYNNEISEKSEIFDDQFSVERPDGSNFTLKIRSTKLEDSAMYFCASSEDRVDTGELFFGEGSRLTVL.

This chain connects TRBV5-1 to TRBJ1-5; D unresolved. Trimming cost V 2 bases and J 2 bases, with 8 bases left between them. The CDR3 length is 14 residues. Germline V lookup: CDR1 SGHRS, CDR2 YFSETQ. CDR3 bases: TGCGCCAGCAGCTTAGCTAGTGGCAATCAGCCCCAGCATTTT. As protein: CASSLASGNQPQHF.

This chain uses TRBV30 with TRBJ2-1, with 7 bases matching TRBD2. Germline V gene data show CDR1 as GTSNPN and CDR2 as SVGIG (reference sequence). CDR3 length: 12 amino acids. V gave up 3 bases and J gave up 15 bases; unmatched junction bases: 11. The DNA of the CDR3 is TGTGCCTGGAGCCTTGGGGGAGGGAGGGCGTTCTTC. Its translation: CAWSLGGGRAFF.

This chain connects TRBV19 to TRBJ1-5; D gene ambiguous. This CDR3 has 13 residues. Trimming left V 6 bases short and J 6 bases short, with 12 bases between. Germline V gene data show CDR1 as LNHDA and CDR2 as SQIVND (reference sequence). CDR3: CASRDLAGQPQHF. The CDR3 DNA follows: TGTGCCAGTAGGGATCTAGCCGGTCAGCCCCAGCATTTT.

V and J are TRBV5-6 and TRBJ2-2; TRBD2 aligns across 7 bases. Looked up from germline, CDR1 is SGHDT and CDR2 is YYEEEE. The V segment lost 2 bases and the J segment 5 bases; nucleotides outside the gene matches: 6. The CDR3 consists of 15 residues. The CDR3 DNA is TGTGCCAGCAGCTTACCGGGAGGTTGGACCGGGGAGCTGTTTTTT. The encoded protein is CASSLPGGWTGELFF.

The CDR3 loop is CASSPQGGEQFF. Written as DNA, the CDR3 is TGTGCCAGCTCACCTCAGGGGGGCGAGCAGTTCTTC. This chain uses TRBV18 with TRBJ2-1, with D possibly TRBD1 on 7 matching bases. The CDR3 spans 12 residues. Germline V gene lookup returns CDR1 KGHSH and CDR2 LQKENI. Trimming shortened V by 3 bases and J by 10 bases, and 10 bases separated the two germline ends. Complete variable domain (other parts from reference TRBV18 and TRBJ2-1): NAGVMQNPRHLVRRRGQEARLRCSPMKGHSHVYWYRQLPEEGLKFMVYLQKENIIDESGMPKERFSAEFPKEGPSILRIQQVVRGDSAAYFCASSPQGGEQFFGPGTRLTVL.